Shown below are 27 T cell receptor beta chains from a single sample sequenced in a study of blood T cells in healthy people across ages. Then a second PCR, running roughly 7 to 11 cycles, was carried out with a sample-barcoded 5' primer and a J-beta primer mix. TCRdb processed the 5' RACE reads anew with MiXCR; each CDR3 protein has one entry. The profile shows 650,000 to 1,000,000 distinct CDR3 sequences, about 34% of them singletons. Sequencing was carried out using blood. Receptors originate from a man aged 18-30 years in good health.

A note on this clonotype: A much larger clone lies a single base off, so this may be a read error. The rearrangement joins TRBV20-1 to TRBJ2-3; D unresolved. The CDR3 runs to 16 residues. Looked up from germline, CDR1 is DFQATT and CDR2 is SNEGSKA (reference sequence). V was cut by 3 bases and J by 3 bases, with 19 bases left in between. The CDR3 sequence is CSARDEVEYMTDTQYF. The CDR3 region has the DNA TGCAGTGCTAGGGACGAGGTGGAGTATATGACAGATACGCAGTATTTT.

This clonotype showed up many times. J is TRBJ2-3 and V is TRBV5-1; D possibly corresponds to TRBD2 (7 bases). The CDR3 runs 16 residues. V lost 4 bases and J lost 6, with 21 bases in between. CDR1 is SGHRS, CDR2 YFSETQ, per germline. The CDR3 spells CASSPEPRGAVDTQYF. The CDR3 DNA is TGCGCCAGCAGCCCCGAACCCCGGGGGGCCGTTGATACGCAGTATTTT. The full variable domain, completed using reference TRBV5-1 and TRBJ2-3, is KAGVTQTPRYLIKTRGQQVTLSCSPISGHRSVSWYQQTPGQGLQFLFEYFSETQRNKGNFPGRFSGRQFSNSRSEMNVSTLELGDSALYLCASSPEPRGAVDTQYFGPGTRLTVL.

About this clonotype itself: This clone may be a read error of a much larger clone one base away. The rearrangement uses TRBV7-3 and TRBJ2-1; 8 nucleotides align to TRBD1. From germline, CDR1 is SGHTA and CDR2 FQGTGA. The CDR3 runs to 15 residues. The CDR3 coding sequence is TGTGCCAACAGCACCCCCGGACAGGGCTACAATGAGCAGTTCTTC. It encodes CANSTPGQGYNEQFF.

The chain employs TRBV5-1 and TRBJ1-5, with D perhaps TRBD1 (6 bases). Trimming stripped 1 base from V and 3 bases from J, with 11 bases between. The CDR3 is 15 amino acids. The germline V gene has CDR1 SGHRS and CDR2 YFSETQ. The CDR3: CASSLTGFNNQPQHF. CDR3 DNA sequence: TGCGCCAGCAGCTTGACAGGGTTTAACAATCAGCCCCAGCATTTT.

This clonotype turned up a few times. The CDR3 nucleotides are TGTGCCAGCAGCCCCTCCGACGGGAATGAAGCTTTCTTT. Amino acids: CASSPSDGNEAFF. The gene calls are TRBV7-2 and TRBJ1-1; no clear D gene. This CDR3 spans 13 amino acids. Germline V gene sequence: CDR1 SGHTA, CDR2 FQGNSA. V shed 5 bases and J shed 7 bases, with 14 bases lying between them.

Concerning this clonotype itself: A much larger clone differs by one base, so this may be a read error. In nucleotides, the CDR3 is TGTGCCAGCAGTTTAACAAATCGCATTCAGTACTTC. Translating gives CASSLTNRIQYF. The rearrangement links TRBV12-3 or TRBV12-4 to TRBJ2-4; no clear D. Trimming shortened V by 2 bases and J by 9 bases, and 8 bases separated the two germline ends. The length of the CDR3 is 12 residues.

Only a few counts were recorded for this clonotype. V and J are TRBV5-1 and TRBJ1-2; TRBD1 matches 12 bases. Per the germline V gene, CDR1 is SGHRS and CDR2 is YFSETQ. The CDR3 contains 16 residues. Trimming took 0 bases from V and 2 from J; bases not matched to a gene: 2. The CDR3 coding sequence is TGCGCCAGCAGCTTGGATGGGACAGGGGGCAACTATGGCTACACCTTC. This encodes CASSLDGTGGNYGYTF.

This clonotype has a count of ten or more. This chain uses TRBV2 with TRBJ1-4, with TRBD1 identical over 9 bases. V lost 6 bases to trimming and J lost 3 bases; unmatched junction nucleotides: 11. The CDR3 length is 17 residues. Germline V gene data show CDR1 as SNHLY and CDR2 as FYNNEI. CDR3 in DNA: TGTGCCAGCAGCAAGCCGGGACAGGGAATGGCTAATGAAAAACTGTTTTTT. Its protein product is CASSKPGQGMANEKLFF. Complete variable domain (other parts from reference TRBV2 and TRBJ1-4): EPEVTQTPSHQVTQMGQEVILRCVPISNHLYFYWYRQILGQKVEFLVSFYNNEISEKSEIFDDQFSVERPDGSNFTLKIRSTKLEDSAMYFCASSKPGQGMANEKLFFGSGTQLSVL.

The count of this clonotype is one. The chain combines TRBV29-1 with TRBJ2-7; D remains ambiguous. The CDR3 is 12 amino acids. Germline V gene sequence: CDR1 SQVTM, CDR2 ANQGSEA. V was clipped by 0 bases and J by 7 bases, with 10 bases between them. The CDR3 reads CSVEEAKREQYF. The CDR3 nucleotides read TGCAGCGTTGAAGAGGCGAAAAGGGAGCAGTACTTC.

The chain carries TRBV12-3 or TRBV12-4 and TRBJ1-1; no reliable D call. V was shortened by 8 bases and J by 7 bases, with 11 bases between the two germline ends. The CDR3 runs to 11 residues. CDR3 coding DNA: TGTGCCAGCGGAGGTACACGTGAAGCTTTCTTT. Translated: CASGGTREAFF.

This clonotype was seen just once. The DNA for the CDR3 is TGTGCCAGCAGTCTAACAGGGACAGGACCCACTGAAGCTTTCTTT. Translating gives CASSLTGTGPTEAFF. This chain uses TRBV28 with TRBJ1-1, with TRBD1 identical over 8 bases. CDR3 size: 15 residues. The J segment lost 4 bases and the V segment lost 5 bases, leaving 9 bases of the junction unmatched. Germline V lookup: CDR1 MDHEN, CDR2 SYDVKM.

This clonotype came up a few times. The chain has TRBV20-1 and TRBJ1-5; the D gene is possibly TRBD1 (5 bases). V lost 0 bases, J lost 7 bases, and 13 bases lay in between. This CDR3 has 14 residues. Germline V gene sequence: CDR1 DFQATT, CDR2 SNEGSKA (reference sequence). CDR3 coding DNA: TGCAGTGCTAGAGATTGGGCAGGGTACCAGCCCCAGCATTTT. It codes for CSARDWAGYQPQHF.

This clonotype has a handful of counts. The chain has TRBV29-1 and TRBJ1-1; 7 bases are shared with TRBD1. V lost 2 bases to trimming and J lost 11 bases; unmatched junction nucleotides: 11. The CDR3 runs to 13 residues. CDR1 and CDR2 (germline): SQVTM, ANQGSEA. The CDR3 protein is CSVERVLTGSAFF. The CDR3 DNA sequence: TGCAGCGTTGAAAGGGTTTTGACAGGGAGTGCTTTCTTT.

The chain uses TRBV7-8 and TRBJ2-1; D perhaps matches TRBD2 (5 bases). This CDR3 has 15 amino acids. CDR1 is SGHVS, CDR2 FQNEAQ, per germline. Trimming removed 5 bases at V and 3 bases at J, with 14 bases between. The CDR3 is CASSPSRAGYNEQFF. CDR3 bases: TGTGCCAGCAGCCCGTCTAGGGCGGGCTACAATGAGCAGTTCTTC.

The chain recombines TRBV5-1 with TRBJ2-2; TRBD1 is a possible D gene (5 bases). V lost 6 bases and J lost 0, with 9 bases in between. The germline V gene encodes CDR1 SGHRS and CDR2 YFSETQ. This CDR3 is 14 amino acids long. CDR3 region: CASNQGSNTGELFF. The CDR3 bases are TGCGCCAGCAACCAGGGCTCGAACACCGGGGAGCTGTTTTTT. Full variable domain (remainder filled in from reference TRBV5-1 and TRBJ2-2): KAGVTQTPRYLIKTRGQQVTLSCSPISGHRSVSWYQQTPGQGLQFLFEYFSETQRNKGNFPGRFSGRQFSNSRSEMNVSTLELGDSALYLCASNQGSNTGELFFGEGSRLTVL.

V usage is TRBV5-5 and J usage is TRBJ1-4; D is unclear. The CDR3 has 11 residues. CDR1 SGHKS and CDR2 YYEKEE come from the germline V gene (reference sequence). The V and J ends lost 4 bases and 13 bases respectively, with 11 bases between them. The CDR3 DNA sequence: TGTGCCAGCAGCGGCACGAGGGTACTGTTTTTT. It codes for CASSGTRVLFF.

This clonotype was recorded only once. The chain carries TRBV7-2 and TRBJ1-5; 7 bases line up with TRBD1. There are 14 residues in the CDR3. The J segment lost 6 bases and the V segment lost 5 bases, leaving 7 bases of the junction unmatched. CDR1 is SGHTA, CDR2 FQGNSA, per germline. The chain's CDR3 is CASSPSTGVQPQHF. The CDR3 nucleotides are TGTGCCAGCAGCCCCTCTACAGGGGTTCAGCCCCAGCATTTT. The full variable domain, completed using reference TRBV7-2 and TRBJ1-5, is GAGVSQSPSNKVTEKGKDVELRCDPISGHTALYWYRQSLGQGLEFLIYFQGNSAPDKSGLPSDRFSAERTGGSVSTLTIQRTQQEDSAVYLCASSPSTGVQPQHFGDGTRLSIL.

This clonotype was observed many times. The V call is TRBV12-3 or TRBV12-4, the J call TRBJ1-2; 7 bases agree with TRBD1. Losses at the gene ends were 6 bases for V and 1 base for J; bases not matched to a gene: 5. CDR3 length: 14 amino acids. The CDR3 DNA reads TGTGCCAGCAGGGCCACAGGGGATAACTATGGCTACACCTTC. As protein: CASRATGDNYGYTF.

As regards this clonotype: A read error is possible here, since a much larger clone lies one base away. The chain combines TRBV5-1 with TRBJ2-3, with a tentative D call TRBD1 (5 bases). The CDR3 contains 14 residues. The germline V gene encodes CDR1 SGHRS and CDR2 YFSETQ. The CDR3 nucleotides read TGCACCAGCAATTTGGGGCCTAGCACAGATACGCAGTATTTT. Translating it yields CTSNLGPSTDTQYF.

The CDR3 spells CASSEVWRDSEELFF. CDR3 sequence (DNA): TGTGCCAGCAGTGAAGTTTGGAGGGATAGCGAGGAGCTGTTTTTT. The chain couples TRBV2 to TRBJ2-2, with D possibly TRBD2 on 6 matching bases. The CDR3 has 15 residues. Germline CDR1 SNHLY, CDR2 FYNNEI. Trimming shortened V by 1 base and J by 10 bases, and 16 bases separated the two germline ends.

This clonotype was counted a few times. V gene TRBV5-1 combines with J gene TRBJ1-5, with 9 bases aligning to TRBD1. This CDR3 contains 18 residues. V lost 3 bases, J lost 0 bases, and 10 bases stayed unmatched. The germline V gene encodes CDR1 SGHRS and CDR2 YFSETQ. The CDR3 reads CASSSRTGEPYSNQPQHF. CDR3 in DNA: TGCGCCAGCAGCTCCCGGACAGGGGAACCCTATAGCAATCAGCCCCAGCATTTT.

This clonotype was seen a handful of times. A much larger clone differs from this one at a single base, so this may be a read error. CDR3 sequence (DNA): TGTGCCAGCAGTGTTGCACAGACCTATGGCTACACCTTC. It yields the protein CASSVAQTYGYTF. V gene TRBV12-3 or TRBV12-4 combines with J gene TRBJ1-2, with D unresolved. The CDR3 is made up of 13 amino acids. With 5 bases removed from V and 4 bases from J, the gap between germline ends came to 11 bases.

For this clonotype: At one boundary the junction diverges from the germline segment, which might be a read error. The chain employs TRBV7-7 and TRBJ2-2, with 9 bases aligning to TRBD2. The CDR3 consists of 16 residues. From germline, CDR1 is SSHAT and CDR2 FNYEAQ (reference sequence). The CDR3 nucleotides are TGTGCTAGCAGCCCCGCGCTAGCGGGGTACACCGGGGAGCTGTTTTTT. Translated, it gives CASSPALAGYTGELFF.

The gene calls are TRBV20-1 and TRBJ2-7, with 11 bases lining up with TRBD2. The V and J ends lost 6 bases and 7 bases, in that order; junction bases with no gene match: 17. CDR1 is DFQATT and CDR2 is SNEGSKA in the germline V gene (reference sequence). This CDR3 has 16 residues. The CDR3 region is CSADQPPGLAANEQYF. The CDR3 coding sequence is TGCAGTGCGGATCAACCCCCGGGACTAGCGGCGAATGAGCAGTACTTC.

This clonotype was recorded a few times. The chain uses TRBV19 and TRBJ1-5; D gene ambiguous. The CDR3 spans 14 residues. Germline V gene sequence: CDR1 LNHDA, CDR2 SQIVND (reference sequence). Trimming took off 6 bases at V and 4 bases at J, with 13 bases between the two ends. CDR3 region: CASRPNNRNQPQHF. The CDR3 DNA is TGTGCCAGTAGACCGAATAACAGAAATCAGCCCCAGCATTTT.

The chain is built from TRBV2 and TRBJ1-1; 7 bases agree with TRBD1. This CDR3 has 15 residues. With V trimmed by 6 bases and J by 2 bases, 9 bases remained unmatched. CDR1 SNHLY and CDR2 FYNNEI come from the germline V gene. In DNA form, the CDR3 reads TGTGCCAGCAGGGTAGGGACAGACCTTAACACTGAAGCTTTCTTT. This translates into CASRVGTDLNTEAFF.

This clonotype was seen only a few times. The chain joins TRBV15 to TRBJ2-3, with unresolved D. The V end lost 5 bases, the J end lost 0 bases, and 9 bases lay between the germline ends. CDR3 size: 14 residues. Per the germline V gene, CDR1 is LNHNV and CDR2 is YYDKDF (reference sequence). DNA for the CDR3: TGTGCCACCAGCGTACTACCTAGCACAGATACGCAGTATTTT. Its translation is CATSVLPSTDTQYF.